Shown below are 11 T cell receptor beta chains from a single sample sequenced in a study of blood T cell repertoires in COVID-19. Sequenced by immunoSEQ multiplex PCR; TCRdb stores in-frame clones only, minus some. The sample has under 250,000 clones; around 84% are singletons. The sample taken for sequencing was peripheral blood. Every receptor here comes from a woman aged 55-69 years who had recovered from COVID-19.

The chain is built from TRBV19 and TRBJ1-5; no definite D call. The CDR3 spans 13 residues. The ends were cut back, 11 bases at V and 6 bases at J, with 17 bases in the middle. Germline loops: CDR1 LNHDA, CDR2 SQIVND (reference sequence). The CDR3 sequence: CAQEREASQPQHF. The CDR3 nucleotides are TGTGCCCAAGAGAGGGAAGCAAGTCAGCCCCAGCATTTT.

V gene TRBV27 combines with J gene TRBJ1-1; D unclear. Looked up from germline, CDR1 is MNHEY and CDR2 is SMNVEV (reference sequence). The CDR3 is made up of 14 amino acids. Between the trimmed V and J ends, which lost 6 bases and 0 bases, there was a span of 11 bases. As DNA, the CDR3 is TGTGCCAGCAGGGCGGGCAGAATGAACACTGAAGCTTTCTTT. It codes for CASRAGRMNTEAFF.

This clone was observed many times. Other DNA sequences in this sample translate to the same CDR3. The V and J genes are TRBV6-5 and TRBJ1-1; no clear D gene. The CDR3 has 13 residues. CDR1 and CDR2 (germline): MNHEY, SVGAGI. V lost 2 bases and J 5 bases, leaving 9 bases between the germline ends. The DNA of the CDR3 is TGTGCCAGCAGTTACGCCGGGAGGACTGAAGCTTTCTTT. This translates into CASSYAGRTEAFF.

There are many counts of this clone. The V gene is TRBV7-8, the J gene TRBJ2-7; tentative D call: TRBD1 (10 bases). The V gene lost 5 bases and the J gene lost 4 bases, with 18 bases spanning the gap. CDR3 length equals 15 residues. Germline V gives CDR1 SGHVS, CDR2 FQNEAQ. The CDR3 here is CASSPSGTGVYEQYF. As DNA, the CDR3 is TGTGCCAGCAGCCCTAGCGGGACAGGGGTATACGAGCAGTACTTC. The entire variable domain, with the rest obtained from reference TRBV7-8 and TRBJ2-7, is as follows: GAGVSQSPRYKVAKRGQDVALRCDPISGHVSLFWYQQALGQGPEFLTYFQNEAQLDKSGLPSDRFFAERPEGSVSTLKIQRTQQEDSAVYLCASSPSGTGVYEQYFGPGTRLTVT.

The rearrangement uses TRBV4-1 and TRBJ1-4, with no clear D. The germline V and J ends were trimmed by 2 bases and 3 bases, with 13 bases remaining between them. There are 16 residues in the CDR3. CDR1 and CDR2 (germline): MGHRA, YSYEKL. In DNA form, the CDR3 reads TGCGCCAGCAGCCAATGGGGTGGGCGGGCTAATGAAAAACTGTTTTTT. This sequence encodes CASSQWGGRANEKLFF.

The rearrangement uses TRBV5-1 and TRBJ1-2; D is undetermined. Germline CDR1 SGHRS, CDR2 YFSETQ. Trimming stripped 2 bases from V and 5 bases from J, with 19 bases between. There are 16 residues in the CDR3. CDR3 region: CASSFSSVPGVYGYTF. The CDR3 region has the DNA TGCGCCAGCAGCTTTTCGAGTGTACCGGGAGTTTATGGCTACACCTTC.

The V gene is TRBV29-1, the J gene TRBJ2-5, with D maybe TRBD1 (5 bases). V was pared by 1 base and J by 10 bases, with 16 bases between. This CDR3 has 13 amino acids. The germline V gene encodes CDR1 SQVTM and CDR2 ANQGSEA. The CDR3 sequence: CSVEGRLEGDQYF. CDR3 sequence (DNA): TGCAGCGTTGAAGGCCGACTGGAAGGGGACCAGTACTTC.

CDR3 sequence: CASSLDSGTGVYGYTF. The CDR3 region has the DNA TGTGCCAGCAGCTTAGATAGCGGGACAGGGGTGTATGGCTACACCTTC. The chain is built from TRBV11-2 and TRBJ1-2, with 10 bases fitting TRBD1. V gave up 0 bases and J gave up 5 bases; unmatched junction bases: 6. CDR1 is SGHAT and CDR2 is FQNNGV in the germline V gene. The CDR3 covers 16 residues.

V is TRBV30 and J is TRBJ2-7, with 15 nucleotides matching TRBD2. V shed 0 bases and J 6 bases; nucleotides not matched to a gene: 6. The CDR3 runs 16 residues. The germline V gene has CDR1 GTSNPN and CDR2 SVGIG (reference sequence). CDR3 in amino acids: CAWSVGLAGGDGEQYF. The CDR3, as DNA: TGTGCCTGGAGTGTAGGACTAGCGGGGGGGGATGGCGAGCAGTACTTC.

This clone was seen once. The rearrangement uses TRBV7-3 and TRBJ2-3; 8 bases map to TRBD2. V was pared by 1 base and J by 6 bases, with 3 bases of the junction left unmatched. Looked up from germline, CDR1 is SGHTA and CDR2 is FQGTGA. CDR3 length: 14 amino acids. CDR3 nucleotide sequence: TGTGCCAGCAGCTTAAGAGCGGGGGCGGATACGCAGTATTTT. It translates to CASSLRAGADTQYF. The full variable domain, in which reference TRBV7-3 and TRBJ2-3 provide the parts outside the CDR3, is GAGVSQTPSNKVTEKGKYVELRCDPISGHTALYWYRQSLGQGPEFLIYFQGTGAADDSGLPNDRFFAVRPEGSVSTLKIQRTERGDSAVYLCASSLRAGADTQYFGPGTRLTVL.

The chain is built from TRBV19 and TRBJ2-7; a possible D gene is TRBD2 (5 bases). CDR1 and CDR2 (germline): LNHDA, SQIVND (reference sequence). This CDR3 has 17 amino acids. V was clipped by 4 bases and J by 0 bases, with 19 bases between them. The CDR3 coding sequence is TGTGCCAGTAGTACCCGACGGGGAGCAGCCGCCTCCTACGAGCAGTACTTC. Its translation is CASSTRRGAAASYEQYF.